The rows below give T cell receptor beta chains drawn from one sample of a study of blood T cell repertoires in COVID-19. The data were produced by immunoSEQ multiplex PCR, yet TCRdb's version contains in-frame clones alone and is incomplete. Seen here are roughly 160,000 clones, approximately 90% observed once, and the top ten hold approximately 4.6%. Sequencing used peripheral blood. These receptors all stem from a man between 18 and 29 years old with COVID-19, enrolled during active disease. The CDR3 runs from the conserved cysteine through the conserved F or W. A D gene is named only where the DNA matches it firmly. Only part of the rows carry a size: once, few, many, or a class if the clone is expanded.

>TRBJ2-3|TRBV24-1|NA|TRBD2
CATSGAGGVDTQYF
TGTGCCACCAGTGGAGCGGGAGGAGTAGATACGCAGTATTTT
>TRBJ1-5|TRBV27|NA|NA
CASRMGQNSNQPQHF
TGTGCCAGCAGAATGGGACAAAATAGCAATCAGCCCCAGCATTTT
>TRBJ2-7|TRBV5-1|NA|NA
CASSNQQGHSYEQYF
TGCGCCAGCAGCAACCAACAGGGTCACTCCTACGAGCAGTACTTC
>TRBJ1-2|TRBV6-2/TRBV6-3|NA|NA
CASSSPGQKNGYTF
TGTGCCAGCAGTTCCCCGGGACAAAAGAATGGCTACACCTTC
>TRBJ2-2|TRBV5-6|NA|NA
CASSLQRERYTGELFF
TGTGCCAGCAGCTTGCAACGGGAGAGGTACACCGGGGAGCTGTTTTTT
>TRBJ2-3|TRBV28|NA|TRBD2
CASSLLGNGGRVSDTQYF
TGTGCCAGCAGTTTATTGGGTAATGGCGGGAGAGTCTCAGATACGCAGTATTTT
>TRBJ2-5|TRBV18|NA|NA
CASSQFRGEETQYF
TGTGCCAGCTCACAATTCAGGGGTGAGGAGACCCAGTACTTC
>TRBJ2-7|TRBV28|once|NA
CASSAPAKDFGRQYF
TGTGCCAGCAGTGCGCCCGCCAAGGACTTCGGCAGGCAGTACTTC
>TRBJ1-5|TRBV27|many|TRBD1
CASSSRDRGPGQPQHF
TGTGCCAGCAGTTCTCGGGACAGGGGGCCAGGGCAGCCCCAGCATTTT
>TRBJ2-5|TRBV5-1|NA|NA
CASSSQETQYF
TGCGCCAGCAGCTCCCAGGAGACCCAGTACTTC
>TRBJ2-5|TRBV7-9|few|NA
CASSLGTNRPEAEETQYF
TGTGCCAGCAGCTTGGGAACTAACAGACCAGAAGCGGAGGAGACCCAGTACTTC
>TRBJ1-6|TRBV19|once|NA
CASSMFGTLYNSPLHF
TGTGCCAGTAGTATGTTCGGGACACTTTATAATTCACCCCTCCACTTT
>TRBJ1-1|TRBV9|NA|NA
CASGEGNRAFF
TGTGCCAGCGGGGAGGGGAATAGAGCTTTCTTT
>TRBJ1-4|TRBV28|once|NA
CASSFRGEVDEKLLF
TGTGCCAGCAGTTTCAGGGGAGAGGTGGATGAAAAACTGCTTTTT
>TRBJ1-1|TRBV6-5|NA|NA
CASRGSAEAFF
TGTGCCAGCAGGGGGAGCGCTGAAGCTTTCTTT
>TRBJ1-5|TRBV27|NA|TRBD1
CATPRVTGSEGNQPQHF
TGTGCCACGCCCAGGGTGACAGGGTCGGAGGGCAATCAGCCCCAGCATTTT
>TRBJ2-7|TRBV30|NA|TRBD2
CAWRSGLADEQYF
TGTGCCTGGAGGTCGGGACTAGCAGACGAGCAGTACTTC
>TRBJ1-5|TRBV19|NA|NA
CASSTRTDSNQPQHF
TGTGCCAGTAGTACCCGGACAGATAGCAATCAGCCCCAGCATTTT
>TRBJ1-2|TRBV11-2|NA|TRBD1
CASSPTGGAYGYTF
TGTGCCAGCAGCCCAACAGGGGGCGCATATGGCTACACCTTC
>TRBJ1-1|TRBV6-1|NA|TRBD1
CASSERSGARGKNTEAFF
TGTGCCAGCAGTGAGAGGTCTGGGGCCAGGGGGAAGAACACTGAAGCTTTCTTT
>TRBJ2-7|TRBV12-3/TRBV12-4|NA|TRBD2
CASSGTRGEQYF
TGTGCCAGCAGCGGGACTAGGGGCGAGCAGTACTTC
>TRBJ1-1|TRBV5-4|NA|NA
CASSFGRGAVGTEAFF
TGTGCCAGCAGCTTCGGGAGGGGGGCAGTTGGAACTGAAGCTTTCTTT
>TRBJ1-1|TRBV24-1|NA|TRBD1
CATRDRGSTEAFF
TGTGCCACCAGGGACAGGGGGTCCACTGAAGCTTTCTTT
>TRBJ2-1|TRBV7-9|NA|NA
CASSLAGLSEQFF
TGTGCCAGCAGCTTAGCTGGACTGTCAGAGCAGTTCTTC
>TRBJ1-2|TRBV5-6|NA|TRBD1
CASSPGTDDFNGYTF
TGTGCCAGCAGCCCTGGGACAGATGATTTTAATGGCTACACCTTC
>TRBJ2-7|TRBV10-1|NA|NA
CASSEGLGGSYEQYF
TGCGCCAGCAGTGAAGGACTCGGGGGTTCCTACGAGCAGTACTTC
>TRBJ2-7|TRBV27|few|NA
CASSLRGIGYEQYF
TGTGCCAGCAGTTTAAGAGGGATTGGGTACGAGCAGTACTTC
>TRBJ2-7|TRBV6-2/TRBV6-3|NA|NA
CASSYRSSVKGEQYF
TGTGCCAGCAGTTACCGATCTAGCGTGAAGGGCGAGCAGTACTTC
>TRBJ2-3|TRBV29-1|NA|NA
CSVKVTSVTDTQYF
TGCAGCGTTAAGGTGACATCGGTCACAGATACGCAGTATTTT